This T cell receptor (beta chain) was captured by sequencing in a study of cytomegalovirus exposure and HLA in healthy donors. A multiplex PCR was run with 60 Vbeta primers and 13 Jbeta primers. Original handling: About 9.9 million of the about 80 million unique TCR beta chains counted in a later analysis were shared. The table came from immunoSEQ multiplex PCR; TCRdb's copy has only in-frame clones and leaves some out. V and J calls and clone size come straight from that table; D and trimming were deduced from the DNA. Of 150,000 to 200,000 clones listed, roughly four fifths are singletons. Germline values: CDR1 SGDLS, CDR2 YYNGEE. This CDR3 is built from 13 residues. The ends lost 4 bases at V and 11 bases at J; junction bases unmatched: 6.

This receptor was obtained from a man in his fifties or sixties in good health and CMV-seropositive. The J gene is TRBJ2-3, the V gene TRBV9, with 11 positions matching TRBD2. Sequencing used PBMCs. CDR3 sequence reads: CASSLISGGEQYF. The CDR3 DNA is TGTGCCAGCAGCCTTATTAGCGGGGGGGAGCAGTATTTT.